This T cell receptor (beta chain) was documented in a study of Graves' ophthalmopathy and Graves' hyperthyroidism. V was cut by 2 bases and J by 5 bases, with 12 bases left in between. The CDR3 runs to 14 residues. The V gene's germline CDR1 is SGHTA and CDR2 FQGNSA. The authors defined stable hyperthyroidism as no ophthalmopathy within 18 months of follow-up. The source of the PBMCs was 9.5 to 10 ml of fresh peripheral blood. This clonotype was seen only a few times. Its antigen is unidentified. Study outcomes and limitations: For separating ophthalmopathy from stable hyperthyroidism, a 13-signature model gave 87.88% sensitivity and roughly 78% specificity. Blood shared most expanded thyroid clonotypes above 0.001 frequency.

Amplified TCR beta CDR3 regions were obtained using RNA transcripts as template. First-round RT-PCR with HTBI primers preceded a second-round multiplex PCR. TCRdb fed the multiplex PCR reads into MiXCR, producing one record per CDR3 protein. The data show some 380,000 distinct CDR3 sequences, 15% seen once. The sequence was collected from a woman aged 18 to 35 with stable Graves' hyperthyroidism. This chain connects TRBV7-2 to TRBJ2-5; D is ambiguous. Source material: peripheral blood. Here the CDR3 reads CASSLRPRLETQYF. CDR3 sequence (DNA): TGTGCCAGCAGCTTACGCCCTAGATTGGAGACCCAGTACTTC.